The 2 T cell receptor beta chains reported below all come from one sample, sequenced in a study of shared clonotypes between healthy human individuals. Measured with immunoSEQ multiplex PCR; TCRdb has only the in-frame clones, and not every one. The table lists fewer than 1.8 million clones, approximately 98.5% of them singletons. The specimen sequenced was naive CD4+ T cells sorted from blood. Subset here: CD45RA+ positively selected. These receptors were taken from a man aged 25 to 40 in good health.

V is TRBV27 and J is TRBJ2-3; TRBD1 matches at 11 bases. Germline assignment: CDR1 MNHEY and CDR2 SMNVEV (reference sequence). The V gene end was trimmed by 2 bases and the J gene end by 1 base; junction bases not matched to a gene: 8. The CDR3 length is 18 residues. The CDR3 coding sequence is TGTGCCAGCAGTTTAATAGGGGACAGGGGGTGGGGCACAGATACGCAGTATTTT. This gives the protein CASSLIGDRGWGTDTQYF.

This chain links TRBV2 with TRBJ2-5; tentative D call: TRBD1 (6 bases). Germline V gene lookup returns CDR1 SNHLY and CDR2 FYNNEI. This CDR3 is 11 amino acids long. The V and J ends lost 6 bases and 7 bases respectively, with 9 bases between them. The DNA for the CDR3 is TGTGCCAGCAGGGAACAGGGGACCCAGTACTTC. It codes for CASREQGTQYF.